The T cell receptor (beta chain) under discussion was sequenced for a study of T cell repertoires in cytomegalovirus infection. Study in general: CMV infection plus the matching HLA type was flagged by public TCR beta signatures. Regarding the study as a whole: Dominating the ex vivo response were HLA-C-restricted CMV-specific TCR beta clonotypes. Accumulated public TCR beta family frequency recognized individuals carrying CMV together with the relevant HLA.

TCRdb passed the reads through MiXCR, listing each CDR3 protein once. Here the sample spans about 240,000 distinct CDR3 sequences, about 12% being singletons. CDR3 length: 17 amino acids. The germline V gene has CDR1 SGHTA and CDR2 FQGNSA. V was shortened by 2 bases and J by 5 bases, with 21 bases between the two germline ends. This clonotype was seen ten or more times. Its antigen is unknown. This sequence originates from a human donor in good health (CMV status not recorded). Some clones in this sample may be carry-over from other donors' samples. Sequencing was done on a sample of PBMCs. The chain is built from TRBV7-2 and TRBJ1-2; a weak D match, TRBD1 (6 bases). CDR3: CASSLISPRTALYGYTF. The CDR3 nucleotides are TGTGCCAGCAGCTTAATTTCCCCGAGGACAGCCTTATATGGCTACACCTTC.